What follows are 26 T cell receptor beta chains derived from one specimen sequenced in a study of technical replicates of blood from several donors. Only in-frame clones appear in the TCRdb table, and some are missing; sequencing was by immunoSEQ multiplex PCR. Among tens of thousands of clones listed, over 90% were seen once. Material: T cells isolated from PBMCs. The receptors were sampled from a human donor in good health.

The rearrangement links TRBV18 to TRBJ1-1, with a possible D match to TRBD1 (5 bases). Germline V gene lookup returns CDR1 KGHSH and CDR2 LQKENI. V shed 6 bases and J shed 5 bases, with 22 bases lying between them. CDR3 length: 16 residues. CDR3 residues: CASSGEGISFGTEAFF. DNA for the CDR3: TGTGCCAGCTCGGGGGAGGGGATCTCGTTCGGAACTGAAGCTTTCTTT. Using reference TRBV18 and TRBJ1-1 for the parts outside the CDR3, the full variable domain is NAGVMQNPRHLVRRRGQEARLRCSPMKGHSHVYWYRQLPEEGLKFMVYLQKENIIDESGMPKERFSAEFPKEGPSILRIQQVVRGDSAAYFCASSGEGISFGTEAFFGQGTRLTVV.

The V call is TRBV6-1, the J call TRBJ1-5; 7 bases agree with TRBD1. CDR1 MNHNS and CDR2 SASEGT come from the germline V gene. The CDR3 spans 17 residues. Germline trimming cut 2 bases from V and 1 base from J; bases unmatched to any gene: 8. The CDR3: CASSELWDSKSNQPQHF. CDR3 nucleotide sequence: TGTGCCAGCAGTGAACTATGGGACAGCAAAAGCAATCAGCCCCAGCATTTT.

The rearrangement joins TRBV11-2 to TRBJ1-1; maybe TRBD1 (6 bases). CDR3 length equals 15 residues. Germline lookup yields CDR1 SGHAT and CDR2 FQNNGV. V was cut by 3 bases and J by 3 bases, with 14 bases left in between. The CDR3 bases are TGTGCCAGCAGCTTGGCCAGGGGACCGGACACTGAAGCTTTCTTT. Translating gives CASSLARGPDTEAFF. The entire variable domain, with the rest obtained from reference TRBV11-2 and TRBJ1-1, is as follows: EAGVAQSPRYKIIEKRQSVAFWCNPISGHATLYWYQQILGQGPKLLIQFQNNGVVDDSQLPKDRFSAERLKGVDSTLKIQPAKLEDSAVYLCASSLARGPDTEAFFGQGTRLTVV.

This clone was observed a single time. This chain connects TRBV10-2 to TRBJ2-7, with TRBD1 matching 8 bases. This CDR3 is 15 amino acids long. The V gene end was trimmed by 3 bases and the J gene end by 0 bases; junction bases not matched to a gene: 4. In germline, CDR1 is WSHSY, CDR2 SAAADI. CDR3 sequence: CASSEPTGASYEQYF. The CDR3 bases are TGCGCCAGCAGTGAACCGACAGGGGCCTCCTACGAGCAGTACTTC.

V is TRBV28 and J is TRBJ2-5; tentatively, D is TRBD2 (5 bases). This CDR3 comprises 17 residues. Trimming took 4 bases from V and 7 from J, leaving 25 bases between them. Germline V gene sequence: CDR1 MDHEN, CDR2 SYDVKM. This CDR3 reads CASSSAVSTREKVTQYF. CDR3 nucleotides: TGTGCCAGCAGTTCCGCGGTCTCCACGAGGGAAAAGGTGACCCAGTACTTC.

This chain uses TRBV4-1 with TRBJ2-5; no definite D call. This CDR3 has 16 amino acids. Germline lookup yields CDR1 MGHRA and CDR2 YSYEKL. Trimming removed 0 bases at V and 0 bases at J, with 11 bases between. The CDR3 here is CASSQDPQVYQETQYF. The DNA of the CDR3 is TGCGCCAGCAGCCAAGATCCCCAGGTGTACCAAGAGACCCAGTACTTC.

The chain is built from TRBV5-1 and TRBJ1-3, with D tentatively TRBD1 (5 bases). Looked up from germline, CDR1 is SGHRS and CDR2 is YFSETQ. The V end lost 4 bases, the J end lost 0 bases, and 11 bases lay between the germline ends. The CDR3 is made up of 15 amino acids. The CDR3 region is CASSPGLVSGNTIYF. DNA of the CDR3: TGCGCCAGCAGCCCGGGACTGGTCTCTGGAAACACCATATATTTT.

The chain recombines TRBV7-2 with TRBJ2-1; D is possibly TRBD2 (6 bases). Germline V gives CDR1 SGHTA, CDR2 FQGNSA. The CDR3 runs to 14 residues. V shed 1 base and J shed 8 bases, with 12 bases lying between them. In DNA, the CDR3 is TGTGCCAGCAGCTTAGAGGCAGCGGGTGATGAGCAGTTCTTC. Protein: CASSLEAAGDEQFF. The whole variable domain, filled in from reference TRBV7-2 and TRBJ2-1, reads GAGVSQSPSNKVTEKGKDVELRCDPISGHTALYWYRQSLGQGLEFLIYFQGNSAPDKSGLPSDRFSAERTGGSVSTLTIQRTQQEDSAVYLCASSLEAAGDEQFFGPGTRLTVL.

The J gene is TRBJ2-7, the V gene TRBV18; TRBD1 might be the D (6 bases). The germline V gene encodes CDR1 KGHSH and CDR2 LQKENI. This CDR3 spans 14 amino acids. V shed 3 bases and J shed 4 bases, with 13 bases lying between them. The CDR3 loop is CASSPTGTIYEQYF. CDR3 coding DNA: TGTGCCAGCTCACCGACCGGGACAATTTACGAGCAGTACTTC.

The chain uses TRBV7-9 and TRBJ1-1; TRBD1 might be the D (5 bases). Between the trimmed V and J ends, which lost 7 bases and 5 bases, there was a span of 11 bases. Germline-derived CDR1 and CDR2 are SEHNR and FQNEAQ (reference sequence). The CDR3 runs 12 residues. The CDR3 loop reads CASIQGVTEAFF. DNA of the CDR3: TGTGCCAGCATCCAAGGGGTTACTGAAGCTTTCTTT.

The CDR3 DNA is TGTGCCAGCAGCGTAGGACTAGCGGGGCTGCGGAGCTCCTACAATGAGCAGTTCTTC. It specifies CASSVGLAGLRSSYNEQFF. This chain links TRBV9 with TRBJ2-1, with TRBD2 matching over 11 bases. The J segment lost 0 bases and the V segment lost 0 bases, leaving 8 bases of the junction unmatched. The CDR3 sequence is 19 residues long. CDR1 is SGDLS and CDR2 is YYNGEE in the germline V gene.

CDR3 amino acids: CASTLGQGGNQPQHF. The DNA for the CDR3 is TGTGCCAGCACCCTGGGACAGGGGGGCAATCAGCCCCAGCATTTT. The rearrangement joins TRBV6-1 to TRBJ1-5, with TRBD1 identical over 11 bases. The CDR3 has 15 amino acids. Trimming cost V 7 bases and J 2 bases; bases outside gene matches: 4. From germline, CDR1 is MNHNS and CDR2 SASEGT.

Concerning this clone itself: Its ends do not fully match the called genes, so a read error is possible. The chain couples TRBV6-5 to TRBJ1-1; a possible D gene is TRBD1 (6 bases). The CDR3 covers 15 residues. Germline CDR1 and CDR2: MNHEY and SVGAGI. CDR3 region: CASSYASTGNSEAFF. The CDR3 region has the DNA TGTGCCAGCAGTTACGCATCTACAGGGAACTCTGAAGCTTTCTTT.

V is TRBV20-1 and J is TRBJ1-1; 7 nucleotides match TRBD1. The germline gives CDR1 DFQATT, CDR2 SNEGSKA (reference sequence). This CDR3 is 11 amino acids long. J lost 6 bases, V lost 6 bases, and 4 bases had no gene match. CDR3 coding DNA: TGCAGTGCCCCGGGACAGTCTGAAGCTTTCTTT. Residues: CSAPGQSEAFF.

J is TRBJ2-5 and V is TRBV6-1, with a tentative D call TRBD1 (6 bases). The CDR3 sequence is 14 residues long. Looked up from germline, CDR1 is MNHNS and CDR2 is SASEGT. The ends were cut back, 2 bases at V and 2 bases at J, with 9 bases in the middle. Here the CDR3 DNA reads TGTGCCAGCAGTGAAACAGGGTGGCAAGAGACCCAGTACTTC. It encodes CASSETGWQETQYF.

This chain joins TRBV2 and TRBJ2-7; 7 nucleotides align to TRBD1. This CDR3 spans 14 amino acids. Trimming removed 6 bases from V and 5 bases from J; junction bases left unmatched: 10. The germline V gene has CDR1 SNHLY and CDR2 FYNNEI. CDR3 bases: TGTGCCAGCAGCTTAACAGGGGCTTGGAACGAGCAGTACTTC. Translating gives CASSLTGAWNEQYF.

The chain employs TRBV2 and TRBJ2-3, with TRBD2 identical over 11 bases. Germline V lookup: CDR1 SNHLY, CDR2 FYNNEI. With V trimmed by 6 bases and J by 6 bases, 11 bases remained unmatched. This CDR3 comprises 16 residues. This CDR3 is CASSYRLAGLGDTQYF. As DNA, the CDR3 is TGTGCCAGCAGCTACAGACTAGCGGGGTTGGGGGATACGCAGTATTTT.

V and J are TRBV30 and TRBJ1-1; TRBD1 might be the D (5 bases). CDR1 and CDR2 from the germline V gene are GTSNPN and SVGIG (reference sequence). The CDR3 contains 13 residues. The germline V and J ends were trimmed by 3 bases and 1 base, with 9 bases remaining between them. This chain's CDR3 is CAWRAQGNTEAFF. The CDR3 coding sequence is TGTGCCTGGAGGGCCCAGGGGAACACTGAAGCTTTCTTT.

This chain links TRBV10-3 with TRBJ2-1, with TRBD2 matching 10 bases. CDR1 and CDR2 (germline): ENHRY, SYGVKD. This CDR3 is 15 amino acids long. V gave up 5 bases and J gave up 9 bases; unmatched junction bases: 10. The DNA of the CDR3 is TGTGCCATCAGTAATAGCGGGAGGAAGGGGGGTGAGCAGTTCTTC. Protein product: CAISNSGRKGGEQFF.

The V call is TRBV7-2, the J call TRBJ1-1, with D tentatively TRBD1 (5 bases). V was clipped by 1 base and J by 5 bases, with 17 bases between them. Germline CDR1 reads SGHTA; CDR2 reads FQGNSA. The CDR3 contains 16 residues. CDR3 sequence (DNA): TGTGCCAGCAGCTTAGACTCTGGGGCGGCGGGGACTGAAGCTTTCTTT. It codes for CASSLDSGAAGTEAFF.

In DNA form, the CDR3 reads TGTGCCAGCAGGATGACAGGGTGGACAGATACGCAGTATTTT. It encodes CASRMTGWTDTQYF. The gene calls are TRBV5-4 and TRBJ2-3; 7 positions match TRBD1. The CDR3 extends over 14 amino acids. Germline CDR1 and CDR2: SGHNT and YYREEE (reference sequence). Unmatched junction bases numbered 6, after V lost 5 bases and J lost 3 bases.

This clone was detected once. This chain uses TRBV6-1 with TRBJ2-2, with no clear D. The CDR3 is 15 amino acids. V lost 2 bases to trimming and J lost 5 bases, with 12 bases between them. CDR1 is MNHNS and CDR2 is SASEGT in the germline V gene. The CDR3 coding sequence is TGTGCCAGCAGTGAACGAGCCCGCCCAACCGGGGAGCTGTTTTTT. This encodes CASSERARPTGELFF.

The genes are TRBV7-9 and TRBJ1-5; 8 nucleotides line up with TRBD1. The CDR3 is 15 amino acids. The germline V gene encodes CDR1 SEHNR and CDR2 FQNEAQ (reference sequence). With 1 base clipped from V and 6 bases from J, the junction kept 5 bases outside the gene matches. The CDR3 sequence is CASSLGQGLGQPQHF. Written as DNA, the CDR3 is TGTGCCAGCAGCTTAGGACAGGGGCTAGGTCAGCCCCAGCATTTT. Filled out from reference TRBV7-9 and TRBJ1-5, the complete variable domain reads DTGVSQNPRHKITKRGQNVTFRCDPISEHNRLYWYRQTLGQGPEFLTYFQNEAQLEKSRLLSDRFSAERPKGSFSTLEIQRTEQGDSAMYLCASSLGQGLGQPQHFGDGTRLSIL.

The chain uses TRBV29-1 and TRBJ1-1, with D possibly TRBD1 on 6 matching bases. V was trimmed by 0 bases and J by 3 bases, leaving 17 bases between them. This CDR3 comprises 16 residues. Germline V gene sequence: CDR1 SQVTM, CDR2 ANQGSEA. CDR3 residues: CSVEEGACDGYTEAFF. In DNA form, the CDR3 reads TGCAGCGTTGAAGAGGGGGCTTGTGATGGTTACACTGAAGCTTTCTTT.

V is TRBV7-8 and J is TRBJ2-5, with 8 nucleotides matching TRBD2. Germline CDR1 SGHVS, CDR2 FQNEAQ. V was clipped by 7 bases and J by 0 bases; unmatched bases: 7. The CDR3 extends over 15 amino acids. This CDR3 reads CASIRGLGNQETQYF. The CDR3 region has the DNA TGTGCCAGCATCAGGGGACTAGGGAACCAAGAGACCCAGTACTTC.

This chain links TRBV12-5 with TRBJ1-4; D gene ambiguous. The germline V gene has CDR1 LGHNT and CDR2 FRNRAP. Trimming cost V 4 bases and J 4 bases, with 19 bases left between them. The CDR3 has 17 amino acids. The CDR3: CASGSVERRSLNEKLFF. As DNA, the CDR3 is TGTGCTAGTGGTTCAGTTGAAAGACGGAGTCTTAATGAAAAACTGTTTTTT.